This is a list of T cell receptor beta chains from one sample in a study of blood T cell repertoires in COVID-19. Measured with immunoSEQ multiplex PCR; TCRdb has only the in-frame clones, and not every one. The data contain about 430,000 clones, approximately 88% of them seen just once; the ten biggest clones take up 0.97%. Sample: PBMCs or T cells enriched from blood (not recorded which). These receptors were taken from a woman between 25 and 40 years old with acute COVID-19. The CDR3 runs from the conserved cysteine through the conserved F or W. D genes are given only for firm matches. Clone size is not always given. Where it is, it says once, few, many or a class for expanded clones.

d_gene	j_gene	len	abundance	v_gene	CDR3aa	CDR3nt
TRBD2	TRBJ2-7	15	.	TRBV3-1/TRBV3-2	CASSTRGLAGIEQYF	TGTGCCAGCAGCACCCGGGGACTAGCGGGGATCGAGCAGTACTTC
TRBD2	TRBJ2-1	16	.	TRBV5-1	CASSPGLAGTSVEQFF	TGCGCCAGCAGCCCGGGACTAGCGGGGACGTCAGTTGAGCAGTTCTTC
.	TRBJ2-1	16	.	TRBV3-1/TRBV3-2	CASSQESGLLYNEQFF	TGTGCCAGCAGCCAAGAGTCGGGACTCCTCTACAATGAGCAGTTCTTC
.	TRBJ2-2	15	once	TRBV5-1	CASSRGGADTGELFF	TGCGCCAGCAGCAGGGGGGGCGCGGACACCGGGGAGCTGTTTTTT
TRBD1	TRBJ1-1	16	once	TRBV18	CASSPGDRGLITEAFF	TGTGCCAGCTCACCGGGGGACAGGGGGCTTATCACTGAAGCTTTCTTT
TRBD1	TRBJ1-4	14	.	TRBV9	CASSPGQGGEKLFF	TGTGCCAGCAGCCCAGGACAGGGGGGCGAAAAACTGTTTTTT
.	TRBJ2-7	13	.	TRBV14	CASSRVPSYEQYF	TGTGCCAGCAGCCGCGTTCCCTCATACGAGCAGTACTTC
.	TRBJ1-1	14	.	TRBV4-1	CASSQASGITEAFF	TGCGCCAGCAGCCAAGCGAGCGGGATCACTGAAGCTTTCTTT
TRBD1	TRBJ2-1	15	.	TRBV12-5	CASGDRDRPYNEQFF	TGTGCTAGTGGGGATCGGGACAGGCCCTACAATGAGCAGTTCTTC
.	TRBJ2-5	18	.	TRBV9	CASSVDIGGAYRKETQYF	TGTGCCAGCAGCGTAGATATCGGGGGAGCTTATCGTAAAGAGACCCAGTACTTC
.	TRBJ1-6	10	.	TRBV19	CASLNSPLHF	TGTGCCAGCCTGAATTCACCCCTCCACTTT